Listed below are T cell receptor beta chains from one sample, sequenced in a study of Ad26.COV2.S vaccination and SARS-CoV-2 variants. TCRdb's copy holds only in-frame clones and misses some; the assay was immunoSEQ multiplex PCR. The sample yields some 460,000 clones, roughly nine tenths seen once. Sequences were derived from peripheral blood, sampled in a trial of Ad26.COV2.S vaccine versus placebo. The receptors derive from a person between 18 and 65 years old who received the Ad26.COV2.S COVID-19 vaccine or a placebo. Both conserved end residues are part of each CDR3. A D gene is named only where the DNA matches it firmly. Size values are once, few and many counts, or a class for expanded clones, and some rows have none.

clone size: -; V gene: TRBV5-1; J gene: TRBJ2-3; D gene: TRBD2; CDR3 protein: CASSLAGTSPSVDTQYF; CDR3 DNA: TGCGCCAGCAGCTTGGCCGGGACTAGCCCCTCGGTGGATACGCAGTATTTT
clone size: -; V gene: TRBV10-3; J gene: TRBJ2-1; D gene: TRBD2; CDR3 protein: CASQGGTSGYNEQFF; CDR3 DNA: TGTGCCTCCCAAGGAGGGACTAGCGGCTACAATGAGCAGTTCTTC
clone size: -; V gene: TRBV7-2; J gene: TRBJ1-3; D gene: -; CDR3 protein: CASSLGSHSGNTIYF; CDR3 DNA: TGTGCCAGCAGCTTAGGCAGCCACTCTGGAAACACCATATATTTT
clone size: -; V gene: TRBV28; J gene: TRBJ2-3; D gene: -; CDR3 protein: CASRRTGLDTQYF; CDR3 DNA: TGTGCCAGCAGAAGAACAGGGTTAGATACGCAGTATTTT
clone size: -; V gene: TRBV15; J gene: TRBJ2-1; D gene: TRBD2; CDR3 protein: CATSSLGGSPRSSYNEQFF; CDR3 DNA: TGTGCCACCAGCAGTTTAGGCGGGAGTCCCAGAAGCTCCTACAATGAGCAGTTCTTC
clone size: -; V gene: TRBV28; J gene: TRBJ2-7; D gene: TRBD1; CDR3 protein: CASSFPGTGGGEQYF; CDR3 DNA: TGTGCCAGCAGTTTCCCCGGGACAGGGGGCGGGGAGCAGTACTTC
clone size: -; V gene: TRBV7-9; J gene: TRBJ2-7; D gene: TRBD1; CDR3 protein: CASSLIGTGGEQYF; CDR3 DNA: TGTGCCAGCAGCTTAATCGGGACAGGGGGCGAGCAGTACTTC
clone size: -; V gene: TRBV19; J gene: TRBJ1-2; D gene: -; CDR3 protein: CASNSPDWGAPHGYTF; CDR3 DNA: TGTGCCAGTAACTCTCCAGACTGGGGGGCGCCCCATGGCTACACCTTC
clone size: -; V gene: TRBV10-1; J gene: TRBJ2-1; D gene: -; CDR3 protein: CASSEVGFPEQFF; CDR3 DNA: TGCGCCAGCAGTGAGGTAGGCTTTCCTGAGCAGTTCTTC
clone size: -; V gene: TRBV5-1; J gene: TRBJ1-2; D gene: -; CDR3 protein: CASSFQDSNYGYTF; CDR3 DNA: TGCGCCAGCAGCTTCCAGGACTCCAACTATGGCTACACCTTC
clone size: -; V gene: TRBV14; J gene: TRBJ1-3; D gene: -; CDR3 protein: CASSQEQGAFSGNTIYF; CDR3 DNA: TGTGCCAGCAGCCAAGAACAGGGAGCCTTCTCTGGAAACACCATATATTTT
clone size: -; V gene: TRBV5-4; J gene: TRBJ1-1; D gene: -; CDR3 protein: CASSLEQTEAFF; CDR3 DNA: TGTGCCAGCAGCTTGGAACAGACTGAAGCTTTCTTT
clone size: -; V gene: TRBV5-1; J gene: TRBJ1-3; D gene: -; CDR3 protein: CASALGTGNTIYF; CDR3 DNA: TGCGCCAGCGCTCTAGGGACTGGAAACACCATATATTTT
clone size: -; V gene: TRBV5-1; J gene: TRBJ2-2; D gene: -; CDR3 protein: CASSLYNGGGADGELFF; CDR3 DNA: TGCGCCAGCAGCTTGTACAATGGCGGCGGAGCCGACGGGGAGCTGTTTTTT
clone size: -; V gene: TRBV27; J gene: TRBJ2-7; D gene: -; CDR3 protein: CASSFSEGHPYEQYF; CDR3 DNA: TGTGCCAGCAGTTTTTCAGAGGGACACCCCTACGAGCAGTACTTC
clone size: few; V gene: TRBV4-2; J gene: TRBJ2-5; D gene: -; CDR3 protein: CASSQDAGGANLGTQYF; CDR3 DNA: TGTGCCAGCAGCCAAGATGCTGGCGGGGCTAACCTGGGGACCCAGTACTTC
clone size: -; V gene: TRBV11-2; J gene: TRBJ2-3; D gene: TRBD2; CDR3 protein: CASSLVGGRQFTDTQYF; CDR3 DNA: TGTGCCAGCAGCTTAGTGGGCGGGAGGCAATTCACAGATACGCAGTATTTT
clone size: -; V gene: TRBV2; J gene: TRBJ1-3; D gene: -; CDR3 protein: CASSEWFGNTIYF; CDR3 DNA: TGTGCCAGCAGTGAATGGTTCGGAAACACCATATATTTT
clone size: -; V gene: TRBV27; J gene: TRBJ2-5; D gene: -; CDR3 protein: CASSSGQETQYF; CDR3 DNA: TGTGCCAGCAGTTCCGGGCAAGAGACCCAGTACTTC
clone size: -; V gene: TRBV2; J gene: TRBJ2-3; D gene: TRBD2; CDR3 protein: CASSVRTSGSLNTQYF; CDR3 DNA: TGTGCCAGCAGCGTTCGGACTAGCGGGAGCTTGAATACGCAGTATTTT
clone size: few; V gene: TRBV7-9; J gene: TRBJ1-6; D gene: -; CDR3 protein: CASSLVRGTALNSPLHF; CDR3 DNA: TGTGCCAGCAGCTTAGTAAGGGGAACGGCCCTAAATTCACCCCTCCACTTT
clone size: -; V gene: TRBV28; J gene: TRBJ1-2; D gene: -; CDR3 protein: CASRAGSSNYGYTF; CDR3 DNA: TGTGCCAGCCGTGCGGGCAGTAGTAACTATGGCTACACCTTC
clone size: -; V gene: TRBV10-3; J gene: TRBJ2-5; D gene: -; CDR3 protein: CASSGVRHETQYF; CDR3 DNA: TGTGCCAGTTCAGGGGTTCGCCATGAGACCCAGTACTTC
clone size: -; V gene: TRBV2; J gene: TRBJ2-7; D gene: -; CDR3 protein: CASSQDRDEQYF; CDR3 DNA: TGTGCCAGCAGTCAGGACAGAGACGAGCAGTACTTC
clone size: -; V gene: TRBV18; J gene: TRBJ1-1; D gene: -; CDR3 protein: CASSPASWGAEAFF; CDR3 DNA: TGTGCCAGCTCACCCGCCTCTTGGGGCGCTGAAGCTTTCTTT
clone size: -; V gene: TRBV10-3; J gene: TRBJ1-1; D gene: -; CDR3 protein: CAIGRQNTEAFF; CDR3 DNA: TGTGCCATCGGGAGACAGAACACTGAAGCTTTCTTT
clone size: -; V gene: TRBV29-1; J gene: TRBJ2-3; D gene: -; CDR3 protein: CSVEVAEAPTDTQYF; CDR3 DNA: TGCAGCGTTGAAGTAGCGGAGGCCCCCACAGATACGCAGTATTTT